The clone carrying this T cell receptor (beta chain) was counted a single time. The entry originates in a study of T cell responses to AZD1222 COVID-19 vaccine. Study context: It was second doses at about 4 or about 12 weeks that were pooled.

Germline V CDR1 and CDR2: MNHEY, SVGAGI. Deletions cut 2 bases from V and 6 bases from J, with 18 bases between. The CDR3 is 16 amino acids. The assay was immunoSEQ multiplex PCR, and TCRdb's table has in-frame clones only and misses some. The sample has 100,000 to 150,000 clones; just over 85% are singletons. The sequencing used peripheral blood, collected on day 0 of AZD1222 vaccination. The J gene is TRBJ2-3, the V gene TRBV6-5; D is unresolved. This TCR was recovered from an adult in good health. CDR3 in DNA: TGTGCCAGCAGTTACACCCTGACCGCTACCGATGATACGCAGTATTTT. This gives the protein CASSYTLTATDDTQYF.